This T cell receptor beta chain was sequenced for a study of cytomegalovirus exposure and HLA in healthy donors. The PCR was carried out with 60 Vbeta primers and 13 Jbeta primers. Only in-frame clones appear in the TCRdb table, and some are missing; sequencing was by immunoSEQ multiplex PCR. Recorded for this sample: 30,000 to 35,000 clones. Germline V lookup: CDR1 SGDLS, CDR2 YYNGEE. The CDR3 is made up of 15 amino acids. The V gene end was trimmed by 4 bases and the J gene end by 4 bases; junction bases not matched to a gene: 8. This TCR derives from a middle-aged woman in good health and CMV-seropositive. The rearrangement links TRBV9 to TRBJ1-2, with TRBD1 matching over 9 bases. The sample comprised PBMCs. This CDR3 reads CASSPRTGDLYGYTF. The CDR3 DNA reads TGTGCCAGCAGCCCACGGACAGGGGATCTCTATGGCTACACCTTC.